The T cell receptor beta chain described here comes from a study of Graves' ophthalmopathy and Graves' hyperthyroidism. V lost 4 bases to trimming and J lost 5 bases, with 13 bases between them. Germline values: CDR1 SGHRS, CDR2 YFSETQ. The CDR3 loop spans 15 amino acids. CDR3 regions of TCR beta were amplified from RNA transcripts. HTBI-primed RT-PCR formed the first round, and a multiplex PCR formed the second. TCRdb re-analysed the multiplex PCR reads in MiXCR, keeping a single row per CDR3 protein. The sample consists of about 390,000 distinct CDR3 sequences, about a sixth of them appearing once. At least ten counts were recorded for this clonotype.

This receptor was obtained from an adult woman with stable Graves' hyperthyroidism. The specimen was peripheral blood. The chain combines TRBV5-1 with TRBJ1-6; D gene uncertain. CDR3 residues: CASSRSGVHNSPLHF. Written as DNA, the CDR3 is TGCGCCAGCAGCCGGAGCGGGGTACATAATTCACCCCTCCACTTT.